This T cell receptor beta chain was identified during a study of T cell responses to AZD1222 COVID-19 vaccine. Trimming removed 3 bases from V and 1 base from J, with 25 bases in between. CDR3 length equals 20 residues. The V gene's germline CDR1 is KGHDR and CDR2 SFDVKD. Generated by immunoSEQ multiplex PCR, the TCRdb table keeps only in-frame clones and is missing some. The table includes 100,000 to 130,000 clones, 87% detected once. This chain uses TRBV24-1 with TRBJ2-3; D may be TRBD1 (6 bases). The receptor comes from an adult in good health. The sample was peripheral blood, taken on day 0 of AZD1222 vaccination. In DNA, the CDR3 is TGTGCCACCAGTGATGTCTTACTAAGGGGGTTCTCGGCCGGCACAGATACGCAGTATTTT. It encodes CATSDVLLRGFSAGTDTQYF.